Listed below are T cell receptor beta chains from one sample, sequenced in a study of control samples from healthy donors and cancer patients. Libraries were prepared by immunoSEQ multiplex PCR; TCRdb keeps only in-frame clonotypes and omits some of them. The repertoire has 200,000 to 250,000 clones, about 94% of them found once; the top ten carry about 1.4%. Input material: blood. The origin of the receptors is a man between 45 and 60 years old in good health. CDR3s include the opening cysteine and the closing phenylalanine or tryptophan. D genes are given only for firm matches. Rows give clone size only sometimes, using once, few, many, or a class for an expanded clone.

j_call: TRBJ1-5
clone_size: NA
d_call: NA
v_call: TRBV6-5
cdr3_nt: TGTGCCAGCATAGGAAACCCTCGAGGCAATCAGCCCCAGCATTTT
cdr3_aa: CASIGNPRGNQPQHF

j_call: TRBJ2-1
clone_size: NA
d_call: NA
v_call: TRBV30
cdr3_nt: TGTGCCTGGAGTGAGGTGGGCAATGAGCAGTTCTTC
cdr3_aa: CAWSEVGNEQFF

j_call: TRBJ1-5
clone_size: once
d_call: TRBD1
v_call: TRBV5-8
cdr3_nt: TGTGCCAGCAGCCGCGACAGGGGAAATCAGCCCCAGCATTTT
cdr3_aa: CASSRDRGNQPQHF

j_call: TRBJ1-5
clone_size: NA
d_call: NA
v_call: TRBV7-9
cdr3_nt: TGTGCCAGCAACCGAGTAGGTCAGCCCCAGCATTTT
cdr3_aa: CASNRVGQPQHF

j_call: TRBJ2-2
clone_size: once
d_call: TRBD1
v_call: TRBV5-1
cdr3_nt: TGCGCCAGCAGCTTGCTGACAGGGGTAACCGGGGAGCTGTTTTTT
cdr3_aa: CASSLLTGVTGELFF

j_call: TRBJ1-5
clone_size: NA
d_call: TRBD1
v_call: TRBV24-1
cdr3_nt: TGTGCCACCCCTTCGGGGAGGGGGCGCGGGCAGCCCCAGCATTTT
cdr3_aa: CATPSGRGRGQPQHF

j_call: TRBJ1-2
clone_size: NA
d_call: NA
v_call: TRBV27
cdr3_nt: TGTGCCAGCAGTCCTATGGACAGCCATGGCTACACCTTC
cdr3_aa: CASSPMDSHGYTF

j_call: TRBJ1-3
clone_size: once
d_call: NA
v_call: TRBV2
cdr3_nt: TGTGCCAGCAGTGAACGGAGCTCTGGAAACACCATATATTTT
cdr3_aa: CASSERSSGNTIYF

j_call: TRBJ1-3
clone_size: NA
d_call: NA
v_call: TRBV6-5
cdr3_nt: TGTGCCAGCAGTTACAGGGAGGGGTCCTCTGGAAACACCATATATTTT
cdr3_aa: CASSYREGSSGNTIYF

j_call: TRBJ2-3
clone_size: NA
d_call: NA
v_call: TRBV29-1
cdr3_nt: TGCAGCGTCGGGCTAAAAGATAGCACAGATACGCAGTATTTT
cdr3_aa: CSVGLKDSTDTQYF

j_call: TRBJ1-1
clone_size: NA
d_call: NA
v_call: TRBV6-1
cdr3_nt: TGTGCCAGCAGTGAATATCCAGGGAACATGAACACTGAAGCTTTCTTT
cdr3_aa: CASSEYPGNMNTEAFF

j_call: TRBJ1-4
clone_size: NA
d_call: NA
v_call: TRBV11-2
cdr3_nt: TGTGCCAGCAGCTTCCTACAGGGAGTGGGTAGAAAACTGTTTTTT
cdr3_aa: CASSFLQGVGRKLFF

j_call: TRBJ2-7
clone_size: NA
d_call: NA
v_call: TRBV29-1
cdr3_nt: TGCAGCGTTGATGGGGGGGCGACTAGCTACGAGCAGTACTTC
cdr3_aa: CSVDGGATSYEQYF

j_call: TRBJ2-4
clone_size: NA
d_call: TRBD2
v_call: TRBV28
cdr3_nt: TGTGCCATCAAAGGGCTAGCGGGGGGGCTGGCCAAAAACATTCAGTACTTC
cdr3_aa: CAIKGLAGGLAKNIQYF

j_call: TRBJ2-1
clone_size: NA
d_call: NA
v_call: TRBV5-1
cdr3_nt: TGCGCCAGCAGCTCGGACAATGCCAATGAGCAGTTCTTC
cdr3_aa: CASSSDNANEQFF

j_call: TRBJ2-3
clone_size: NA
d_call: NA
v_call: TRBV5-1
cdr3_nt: TGCGCCAGCAGCTTGGTAGCTAGCTCAGATACGCAGTATTTT
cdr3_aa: CASSLVASSDTQYF

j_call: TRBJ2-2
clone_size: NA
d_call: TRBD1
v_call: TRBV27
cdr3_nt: TGTGCCAGCAGTTTCCCCGGACAGGGGGCGACCGGGGAGCTGTTTTTT
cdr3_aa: CASSFPGQGATGELFF

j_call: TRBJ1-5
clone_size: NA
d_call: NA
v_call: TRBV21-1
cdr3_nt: TGTGCCAGCAGACGACAGAGCAATCAGCCCCAGCATTTT
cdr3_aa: CASRRQSNQPQHF

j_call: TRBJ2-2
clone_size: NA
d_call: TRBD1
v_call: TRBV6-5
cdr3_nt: TGTGCCAGCAGTTACGACAGGGTTGTAGGCGGGGAGCTGTTTTTT
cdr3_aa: CASSYDRVVGGELFF

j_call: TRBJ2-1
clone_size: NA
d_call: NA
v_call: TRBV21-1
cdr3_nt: TGTGCCAGCAGCAAACGGGGAGGGACCAATGAGCAGTTCTTC
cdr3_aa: CASSKRGGTNEQFF

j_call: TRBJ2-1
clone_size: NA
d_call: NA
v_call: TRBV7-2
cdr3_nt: TGTGCCAGCAGCTTATTAGTTACGTCCTACAATGAGCAGTTCTTC
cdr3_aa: CASSLLVTSYNEQFF

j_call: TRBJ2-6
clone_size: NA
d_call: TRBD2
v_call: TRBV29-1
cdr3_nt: TGCAGCGTGGGGGGGACTAGCGGGAACAACGTCCTGACTTTC
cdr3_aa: CSVGGTSGNNVLTF

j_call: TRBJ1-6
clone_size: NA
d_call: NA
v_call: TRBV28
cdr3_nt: TGTGCCAGCAGTTTAGATACAGGGCCCTCACCCCTCCACTTT
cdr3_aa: CASSLDTGPSPLHF

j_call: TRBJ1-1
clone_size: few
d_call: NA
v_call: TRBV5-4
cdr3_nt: TGTGCCAGCAGCTTTCCGACCGGGGCGGGAACTGAAGCTTTCTTT
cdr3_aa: CASSFPTGAGTEAFF

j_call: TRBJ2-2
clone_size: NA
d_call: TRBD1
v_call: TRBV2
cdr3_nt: TGTGCCAGCTTAAGTAGGACAGGGGGGCCCGGGGAGCTGTTTTTT
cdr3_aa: CASLSRTGGPGELFF

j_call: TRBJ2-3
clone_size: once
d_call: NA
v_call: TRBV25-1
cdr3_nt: TGTGCCAGCAGTCGAGCGGGCCCGGTGGATACGCAGTATTTT
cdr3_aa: CASSRAGPVDTQYF

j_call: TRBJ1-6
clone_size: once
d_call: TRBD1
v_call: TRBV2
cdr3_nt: TGTGCCAGCAGTGAGGGACAGGGAAGCTCACCCCTCCACTTT
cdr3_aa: CASSEGQGSSPLHF

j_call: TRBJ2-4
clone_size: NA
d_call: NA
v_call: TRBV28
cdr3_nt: TGTGCCAGCGAAACCAGGAGCATAGCCAAAAACATTCAGTACTTC
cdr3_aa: CASETRSIAKNIQYF

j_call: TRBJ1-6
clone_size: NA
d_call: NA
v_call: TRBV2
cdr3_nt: TGTGCCAGCAGTGGCGCAGGGACCCTTAATTCACCCCTCCACTTT
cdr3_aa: CASSGAGTLNSPLHF

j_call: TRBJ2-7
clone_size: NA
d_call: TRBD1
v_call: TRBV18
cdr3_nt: TGTGCCAGCACCCAAGGACAGGGGGCATCCGAGCAGTACTTC
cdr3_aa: CASTQGQGASEQYF

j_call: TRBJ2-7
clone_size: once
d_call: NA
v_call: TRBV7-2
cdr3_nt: TGTGCCAGCAGCTTAGACAGGCCGTCCTACGAGCAGTACTTC
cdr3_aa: CASSLDRPSYEQYF